This T cell receptor (beta chain) was sequenced in a study of blood T cells in healthy people across ages. Study conclusions and caveats: One million T cells yielded diversity estimates that were considered underestimates. Roughly linearly, TCR beta diversity per million T cells fell as age increased.

PCR was performed a second time for roughly 6 to 12 cycles using a sample-barcoded 5' primer and a J-beta primer mix. MiXCR was run by TCRdb on the 5' RACE reads, yielding one entry per CDR3 protein. In the table there are approximately 790,000 distinct CDR3 sequences, 60% to 80% of which are singletons. The amount of total RNA extracted per sample was at least 5.5 micrograms. The CDR3 runs 13 residues. Trimming took 7 bases from V and 2 from J, leaving 9 bases between them. About this clonotype itself: Its antigen is currently unknown.

This receptor was obtained from a man in his thirties or forties in good health. The genes are TRBV12-3 or TRBV12-4 and TRBJ2-1; D is unclear. The sample comprised blood. CDR3 DNA: TGTGCCAGCATCGAGAGCCCCTACAATGAGCAGTTCTTC. Encoded protein: CASIESPYNEQFF.